This TCR beta chain is drawn from a study of T cells in women clearing cervical HPV infection. Study overall: Case blood was drawn when the lesion was first found; control blood after infection became undetectable. Case blood was drawn a median around 140 days after lesion detection.

The method was immunoSEQ multiplex PCR; TCRdb's version includes in-frame clones alone and lacks a portion of them. The sample table includes approximately 31,000 clones. General study findings and limits: Controls had more TRBV6-7 (about 0.15%) than cases (about 0.11%).

Between the trimmed V and J ends, which lost 5 bases and 4 bases, there was a span of 8 bases. CDR3 size: 11 residues. The V gene's germline CDR1 is GTSNPN and CDR2 SVGIG (reference sequence). On this clone: Antigen specificity is unknown. The read ends 3 residues early relative to the CDR3; the germline J gene fills the gap.

The clonotype was recovered from a woman aged 18-69 years with a cervical HPV16 infection that either progressed to CIN3+ or cleared (not recorded which). The sequenced sample consisted of blood buffy coat. This rearrangement joins TRBV30 to TRBJ1-2; D is uncertain. The CDR3 DNA, read in part, is TGTGCCTGGTCCCGTTCCTATGGC. It translates to CAWSRSYG. The complete CDR3 protein is CAWSRSYGYTF.